The subject of this entry is one T cell receptor beta chain. The antigen is unknown. The CDR3 loop spans 15 amino acids. V dropped 6 bases and J dropped 4; count of bases not matched to a gene: 9. Germline assignment: CDR1 MDHEN and CDR2 SYDVKM. Survey-level resolution applied to immunoSEQ assay v3.0. This table comes from immunoSEQ multiplex PCR, and its TCRdb copy is limited to in-frame clones, with some not included. The sample lists around 29,000 clones; 95% were seen once. This specimen belongs to a study of long-term antiretroviral therapy in people with HIV. Findings and limits, study-wide: HIV repertoires spanned narrower CDR3 length ranges than controls.

All participants with HIV were treated in the United States. The chain links TRBV28 to TRBJ1-2; TRBD1 matches at 9 bases. This clonotype was sampled from a man aged 45 to 65 with HIV. Source: unsorted PBMCs, taken 5.3 years after starting antiretroviral therapy. The CDR3 spells CASSQGTGTFYGYTF. The CDR3 DNA reads TGTGCCAGCAGCCAAGGGACAGGGACCTTCTATGGCTACACCTTC.